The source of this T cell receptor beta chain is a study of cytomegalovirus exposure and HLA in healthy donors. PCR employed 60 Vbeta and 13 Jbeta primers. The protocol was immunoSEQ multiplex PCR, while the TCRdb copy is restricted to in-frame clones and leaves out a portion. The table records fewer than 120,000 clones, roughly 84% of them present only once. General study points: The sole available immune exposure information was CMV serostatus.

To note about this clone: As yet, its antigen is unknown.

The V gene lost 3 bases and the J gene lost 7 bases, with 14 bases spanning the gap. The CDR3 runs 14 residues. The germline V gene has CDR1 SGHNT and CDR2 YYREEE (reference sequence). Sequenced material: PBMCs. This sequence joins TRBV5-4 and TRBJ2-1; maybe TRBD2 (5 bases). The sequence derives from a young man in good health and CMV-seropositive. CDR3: CASSSAGPENEQFF. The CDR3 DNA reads TGTGCCAGCAGCTCGGCGGGCCCGGAGAATGAGCAGTTCTTC.